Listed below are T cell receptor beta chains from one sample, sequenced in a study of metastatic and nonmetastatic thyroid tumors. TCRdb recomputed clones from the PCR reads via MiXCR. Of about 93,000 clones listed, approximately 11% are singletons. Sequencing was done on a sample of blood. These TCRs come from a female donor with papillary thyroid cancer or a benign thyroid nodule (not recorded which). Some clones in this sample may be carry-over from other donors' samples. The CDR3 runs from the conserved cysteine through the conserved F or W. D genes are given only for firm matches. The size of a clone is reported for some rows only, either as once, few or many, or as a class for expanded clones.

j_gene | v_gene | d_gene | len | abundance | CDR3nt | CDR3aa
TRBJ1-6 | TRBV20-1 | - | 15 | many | TGCAGTGCTAGAGAGGTTCGCGAACGGAGTTCACCCCTCCACTTT | CSAREVRERSSPLHF
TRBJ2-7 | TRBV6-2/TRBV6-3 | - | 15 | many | TGTGCCAGCACGGGCCGCCTTGCTGGGCCCTACGAGCAGTACTTC | CASTGRLAGPYEQYF
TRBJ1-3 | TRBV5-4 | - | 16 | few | TGTGCCAGCAGCTTGGAGCAGGCCCTCGGCGGAAACACCATATATTTT | CASSLEQALGGNTIYF
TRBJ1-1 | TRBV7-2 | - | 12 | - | TGTGCCAGCAGCCCTCGGACCGGGGTAGCTTTCTTT | CASSPRTGVAFF
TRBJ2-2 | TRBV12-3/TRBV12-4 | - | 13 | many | TGTGCCAGCAGCCCAGGGACGACCGGGGAGCTGTTTTTT | CASSPGTTGELFF
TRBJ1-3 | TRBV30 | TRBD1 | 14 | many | TGTGCCTGGAATACAGGGGGCTCTGGAAACACCATATATTTT | CAWNTGGSGNTIYF
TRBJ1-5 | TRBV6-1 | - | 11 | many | TGTGCCAGCAGCCCCCGAGGGCCCCAGCATTTT | CASSPRGPQHF
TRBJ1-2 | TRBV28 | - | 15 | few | TGTGCCAGCAGTTTAACGGGGGCCCTTAACTATGTCTACACCTTC | CASSLTGALNYVYTF
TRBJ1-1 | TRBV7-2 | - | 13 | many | TGTGCCAGCAGCTTACACGAGTATCTAGAAGCTTTCTTT | CASSLHEYLEAFF
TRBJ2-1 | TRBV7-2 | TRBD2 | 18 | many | TGTGCCAGCAGCTTGGGAGGAGGCGGGAGCTTTATCTACAATGAGCAGTTCTTC | CASSLGGGGSFIYNEQFF
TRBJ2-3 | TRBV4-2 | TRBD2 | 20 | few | TGTGCCAGCAGCCCCACGACCGGGACTAGCGGGAGGGATGGCACAGATACGCAGTATTTC | CASSPTTGTSGRDGTDTQYF
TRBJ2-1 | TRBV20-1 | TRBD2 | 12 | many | TGCAGTTGCCATGGGGGGGACAATGAGCAGTTCTTC | CSCHGGDNEQFF
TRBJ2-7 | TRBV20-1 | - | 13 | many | TGCAGTGCCGCAGAGCGGGCCGCCTACGAGCAGTACTTC | CSAAERAAYEQYF
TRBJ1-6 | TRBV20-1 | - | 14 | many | TGCAGTGTCAGGGGAGGGTTGGCACCCGGGTCCCTCCACTTT | CSVRGGLAPGSLHF
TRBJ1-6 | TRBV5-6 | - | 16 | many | TGTGCCAGCAGTACGAGAGAAAACAATTATAATTCACCCCTCCACTTT | CASSTRENNYNSPLHF
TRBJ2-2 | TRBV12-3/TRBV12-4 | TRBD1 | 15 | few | TGTGCCAGCAGTTCTAGGACAGGGACGACCGGGGAGCTGTTTTTT | CASSSRTGTTGELFF
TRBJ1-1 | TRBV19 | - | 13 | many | TGTGCCAGTAGGGTGACATCGAACACTGAAGCTTTCTTT | CASRVTSNTEAFF
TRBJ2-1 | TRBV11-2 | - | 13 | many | TGTGCCAGCAGCTTAGAATCTGGAAATGAGCAGTTCTTC | CASSLESGNEQFF
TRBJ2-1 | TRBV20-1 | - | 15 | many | TGCAGTGCTAGAGATCCGGAGAGCTCCTACAATGAGCAGTTCTTC | CSARDPESSYNEQFF
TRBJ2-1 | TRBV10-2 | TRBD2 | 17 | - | TGCGCCAGCATCCCACTAGCGGGAGGCGATCAGGACAATGAGCAGTTCTTC | CASIPLAGGDQDNEQFF
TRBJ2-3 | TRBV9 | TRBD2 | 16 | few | TGTGCCAGCAGCGTAGGACTAGCGGGATACGCAGATACGCAGTATTTT | CASSVGLAGYADTQYF
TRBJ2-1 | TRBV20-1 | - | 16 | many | TGCAGTGCTAGGGGATCGCGGGGTACACTCTACAATGAGCAGTTCTTC | CSARGSRGTLYNEQFF
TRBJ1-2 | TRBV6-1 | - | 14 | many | TGTGCCAGCAGTGAAGCGCAGGAGAACTATGGCTACACCTTC | CASSEAQENYGYTF
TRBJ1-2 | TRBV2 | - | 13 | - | TGTGCCAGCAGTGAAGGCATTCTCTATGGCTACACCTTC | CASSEGILYGYTF
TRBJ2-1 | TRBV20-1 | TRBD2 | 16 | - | TGCAGTGCAGACTGGACTATCGGGAGGGCCCCGGTGGGGCAGTTCTTC | CSADWTIGRAPVGQFF
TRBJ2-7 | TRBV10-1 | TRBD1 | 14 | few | TGCGCCAGCAGCAGGGACAGTTCAAACCACGAGCAGTACTTC | CASSRDSSNHEQYF
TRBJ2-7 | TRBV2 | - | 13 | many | TGTGCCAGCAAGGGACTCCCCTCTTCCGAGCAGTACTTC | CASKGLPSSEQYF
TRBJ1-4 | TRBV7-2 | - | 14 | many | TGTGCCAGCAGCTTAGGCGGATATAATGAAAAACTGTTTTTT | CASSLGGYNEKLFF